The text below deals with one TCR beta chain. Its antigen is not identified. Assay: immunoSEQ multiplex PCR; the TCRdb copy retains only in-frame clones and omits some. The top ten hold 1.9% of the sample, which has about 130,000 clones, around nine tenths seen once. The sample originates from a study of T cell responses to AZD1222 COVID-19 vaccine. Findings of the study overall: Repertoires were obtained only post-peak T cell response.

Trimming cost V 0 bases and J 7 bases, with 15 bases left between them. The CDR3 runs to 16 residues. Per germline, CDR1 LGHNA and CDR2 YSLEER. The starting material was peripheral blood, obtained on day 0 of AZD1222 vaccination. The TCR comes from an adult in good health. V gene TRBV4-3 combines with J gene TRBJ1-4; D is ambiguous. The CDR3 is CASSQERTAGGEKLFF. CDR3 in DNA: TGCGCCAGCAGCCAAGAACGGACGGCAGGAGGTGAAAAACTGTTTTTT.